This TCR beta chain was identified in a study of control samples from healthy donors and cancer patients. Here immunoSEQ multiplex PCR was the method, and the copy in TCRdb shows in-frame clones only, minus some. The sample lists some 160,000 clones, roughly 94% occurring once. V was pared by 2 bases and J by 8 bases, with 9 bases between. Germline V CDR1 and CDR2: MGHRA, YSYEKL. CDR3 length: 12 residues. Specimen: blood. The chain combines TRBV4-1 with TRBJ1-2; D gene uncertain. The clonotype originates from a middle-aged woman in good health. The CDR3: CASSQPEWGYTF. The CDR3 DNA reads TGCGCCAGCAGCCAACCAGAATGGGGCTACACCTTC.